These 5 T cell receptor beta chains share one sample of origin, sequenced in a study of technical replicates of blood from a few donors (dated by TCRdb to about 2017). The library came from the immunoSEQ multiplex PCR assay. This immuneACCESS table, as held by TCRdb, lists in-frame sequences with V and J called but not all clones. Of the missing ones, under half trace to an unresolved V gene in checked studies; the others have no known cause. For this sample there are around 50,000 clones; around 95% appear just once. Clones ranked in the top ten supply about 0.37% of the sample. Specimen: T cells isolated from PBMCs. Receptors originate from a human donor in good health.

The chain combines TRBV20-1 with TRBJ1-2; no definite D call. The ends were cut back, 0 bases at V and 8 bases at J, with 7 bases in the middle. The germline gives CDR1 DFQATT, CDR2 SNEGSKA (reference sequence). This CDR3 comprises 11 residues. The DNA for the CDR3 is TGCAGTGCTAGAGAGGGCGGGGGCTACACCTTC. Its translation is CSAREGGGYTF.

J is TRBJ2-1 and V is TRBV7-2; 8 positions match TRBD1. The CDR3 extends over 14 amino acids. The J segment lost 9 bases and the V segment lost 8 bases, leaving 12 bases of the junction unmatched. Germline lookup yields CDR1 SGHTA and CDR2 FQGNSA. The CDR3 here is CASSPRDRFGEQFF. CDR3 in DNA: TGTGCCAGCTCGCCCCGGGACAGGTTCGGTGAGCAGTTCTTC.

The CDR3 DNA sequence: TGCAGCGTTAGGAGTGAGAGGGAGTCCACCTACGAGCAGTACTTC. This encodes CSVRSERESTYEQYF. The V and J genes are TRBV29-1 and TRBJ2-7; tentative D call: TRBD2 (5 bases). Germline values: CDR1 SQVTM, CDR2 ANQGSEA. This CDR3 is built from 15 residues. Deletions cut 5 bases from V and 2 bases from J, with 19 bases between.

The chain employs TRBV7-6 and TRBJ1-1; D is undetermined. This CDR3 has 12 residues. The germline V gene has CDR1 SGHVS and CDR2 FNYEAQ. Trimming took 2 bases from V and 11 from J, leaving 12 bases between them. The CDR3 loop is CASSLLGAAAFF. The CDR3 DNA follows: TGTGCCAGCAGCTTACTTGGTGCGGCGGCTTTCTTT.

The chain couples TRBV11-3 to TRBJ1-2; no definite D call. V was cut by 3 bases and J by 8 bases, with 13 bases left in between. Germline V gives CDR1 SGHNT, CDR2 YENEEA. The CDR3 contains 13 residues. CDR3 residues: CASSFTPSQGYTF. The CDR3 DNA sequence: TGTGCCAGCAGCTTTACTCCGTCGCAAGGCTACACCTTC.